This T cell receptor beta chain was sequenced during a study of long-term antiretroviral therapy in people with HIV. Looking at the study overall: The immediate-ART recommendation dates to 2015, and the earliest samples predate it by about a decade.

Researchers ran immunoSEQ v3.0 at survey level. Assay used: immunoSEQ multiplex PCR; TCRdb lists only in-frame clones, some missing. The data show 15,000 to 20,000 clones, 75% to 90% seen once. Clinicians in the United States treated all participants with HIV. Ahead of DNA extraction, samples held roughly 0.95-11 million cryopreserved PBMC each. This CDR3 contains 15 residues. Germline V gene data show CDR1 as ENHRY and CDR2 as SYGVKD. V lost 0 bases to trimming and J lost 8 bases, with 13 bases between them. The genes are TRBV10-3 and TRBJ1-4; a weak D match, TRBD1 (6 bases). This receptor was taken from a man aged 50-60 years with HIV. The sequencing here drew on unsorted PBMCs, taken 4.2 years after starting antiretroviral therapy. The CDR3 is CAISESGGLGEKLFF. In DNA form, the CDR3 reads TGTGCCATCAGTGAGTCGGGGGGGCTCGGGGAAAAACTGTTTTTT.